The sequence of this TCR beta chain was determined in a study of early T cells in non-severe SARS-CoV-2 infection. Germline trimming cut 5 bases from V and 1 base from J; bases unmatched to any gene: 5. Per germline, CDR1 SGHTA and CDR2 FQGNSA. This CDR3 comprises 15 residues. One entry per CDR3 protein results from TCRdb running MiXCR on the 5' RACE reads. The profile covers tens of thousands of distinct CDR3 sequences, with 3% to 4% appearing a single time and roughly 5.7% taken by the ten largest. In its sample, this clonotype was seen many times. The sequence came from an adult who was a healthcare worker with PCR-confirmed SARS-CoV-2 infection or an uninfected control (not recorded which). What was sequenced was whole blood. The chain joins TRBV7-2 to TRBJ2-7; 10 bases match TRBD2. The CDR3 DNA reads TGTGCCAGCAGCAAGGGACTAGCGCTATCCTACGAGCAGTACTTC. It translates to CASSKGLALSYEQYF.